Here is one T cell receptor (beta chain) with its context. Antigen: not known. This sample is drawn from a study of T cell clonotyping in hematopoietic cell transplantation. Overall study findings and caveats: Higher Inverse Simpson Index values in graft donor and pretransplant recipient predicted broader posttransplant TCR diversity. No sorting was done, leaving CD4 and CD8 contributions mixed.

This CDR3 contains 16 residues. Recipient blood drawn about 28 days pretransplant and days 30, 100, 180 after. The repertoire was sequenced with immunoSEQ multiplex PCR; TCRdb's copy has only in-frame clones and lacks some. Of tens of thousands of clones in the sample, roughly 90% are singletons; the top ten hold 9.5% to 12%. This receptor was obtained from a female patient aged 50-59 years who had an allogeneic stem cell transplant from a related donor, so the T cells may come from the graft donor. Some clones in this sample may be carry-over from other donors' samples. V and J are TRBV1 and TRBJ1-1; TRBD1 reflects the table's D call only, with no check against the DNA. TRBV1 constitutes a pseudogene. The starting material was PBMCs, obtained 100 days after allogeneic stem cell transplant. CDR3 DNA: TGCACCAGCAGCCAGCCGGGACAGGAGCAAGACACTGAAGCTTTCTTT. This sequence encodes CTSSQPGQEQDTEAFF.